Listed here are 30 T cell receptor beta chains from one sample, sequenced in a study of regulatory T cells in long-lasting Graves disease. For TCR beta, libraries came from iRepertoire HTBI primers and Arm-PCR of CDR3 regions. Each CDR3 protein is one row after TCRdb ran MiXCR on the multiplex PCR reads. The sample has around 420,000 distinct CDR3 sequences, 15% to 19% seen once. As to time point: newly diagnosed GD, antithyroid drugs for less than 3 months. The authors made the TCR library using RNA they extracted from PBMCs. The sample consisted of peripheral blood mononuclear cells (PBMCs), taken at new diagnosis, from a patient treated with antithyroid drugs. The receptors here all came from a female donor with Graves disease.

This clonotype was seen a few times. The chain carries TRBV6-2 or TRBV6-3 and TRBJ2-3; the D gene is possibly TRBD1 (6 bases). The CDR3 is 15 residues long. CDR1 MNHEY and CDR2 SVGEGT come from the germline V gene. V was pared by 6 bases and J by 2 bases, with 15 bases between. This CDR3 is CASRPLVGATDTQYF. DNA for the CDR3: TGTGCCAGCAGACCATTAGTGGGGGCCACAGATACGCAGTATTTT.

This clonotype was detected only a few times. The chain is built from TRBV30 and TRBJ2-3; TRBD1 matches 12 bases. The CDR3 is 16 residues long. Unmatched junction bases numbered 11, after V lost 5 bases and J lost 5 bases. In germline, CDR1 is GTSNPN, CDR2 SVGIG (reference sequence). As DNA, the CDR3 is TGTGCCTGGGGCATCGGGACAGGGGGCGGAGGAGATACGCAGTATTTT. As protein: CAWGIGTGGGGDTQYF.

There are many counts of this clonotype. The chain is built from TRBV11-2 and TRBJ1-3; possible D gene TRBD1, 6 bases. V shed 5 bases and J shed 4 bases, with 12 bases lying between them. CDR1 and CDR2 (germline): SGHAT, FQNNGV. The CDR3 consists of 14 residues. CDR3 amino acids: CASSAWTVGNTIYF. DNA of the CDR3: TGTGCCAGCAGCGCATGGACAGTCGGAAACACCATATATTTT. Full variable domain (remainder filled in from reference TRBV11-2 and TRBJ1-3): EAGVAQSPRYKIIEKRQSVAFWCNPISGHATLYWYQQILGQGPKLLIQFQNNGVVDDSQLPKDRFSAERLKGVDSTLKIQPAKLEDSAVYLCASSAWTVGNTIYFGEGSWLTVV.

This rearrangement joins TRBV27 to TRBJ1-1, with 8 bases matching TRBD1. CDR1 and CDR2 from the germline V gene are MNHEY and SMNVEV (reference sequence). The junction had 4 bases not matched to a gene; V was cut back by 3 bases and J by 4 bases. This CDR3 region has 14 residues. The CDR3 nucleotides are TGTGCCAGCAGTTTCCACAGGGGGGGCACTGAAGCTTTCTTT. Translating gives CASSFHRGGTEAFF.

In its sample, this clonotype was seen many times. The chain employs TRBV5-1 and TRBJ2-3; D is possibly TRBD1 or TRBD2 (5 bases each). Germline V gives CDR1 SGHRS, CDR2 YFSETQ. The V gene lost 3 bases and the J gene lost 2 bases, with 13 bases spanning the gap. The CDR3 consists of 15 residues. This CDR3 reads CASSSALGTTDTQYF. In DNA, the CDR3 is TGCGCCAGCAGCTCCGCTCTAGGGACCACAGATACGCAGTATTTT.

This clonotype was detected ten times or more. The rearrangement uses TRBV2 and TRBJ2-1; tentatively, D is TRBD2 (5 bases). CDR1 is SNHLY and CDR2 is FYNNEI in the germline V gene. The CDR3 spans 13 residues. Trimming took 10 bases from V and 4 from J, leaving 14 bases between them. The CDR3 region is CATKGRGYNEQFF. The CDR3 DNA sequence: TGTGCCACGAAGGGAAGAGGGTACAATGAGCAGTTCTTC.

The CDR3 reads CSARAYTGPEETQYF. CDR3 coding DNA: TGCAGTGCTAGAGCCTATACGGGGCCTGAAGAGACCCAGTACTTC. V usage is TRBV20-1 and J usage is TRBJ2-5, with D perhaps TRBD1 or TRBD2 (5 bases each). CDR3 length: 15 amino acids. Germline loops: CDR1 DFQATT, CDR2 SNEGSKA (reference sequence). V lost 1 base and J lost 3, with 15 bases in between.

In this sample, this clonotype turned up many times. CDR3 loop: CASSQLNSADTQYF. DNA of the CDR3: TGTGCCAGCAGCCAACTCAATTCCGCAGATACGCAGTATTTT. The V and J genes are TRBV14 and TRBJ2-3; D remains unclear. V was cut by 2 bases and J by 4 bases, with 10 bases left in between. This CDR3 contains 14 residues. The germline CDR1 and CDR2 sequences are SGHDN and FVKESK.

The rearrangement links TRBV27 to TRBJ2-7; no clear D. In germline, CDR1 is MNHEY, CDR2 SMNVEV (reference sequence). Trimming took 3 bases from V and 0 from J, leaving 6 bases between them. This CDR3 region has 13 residues. The CDR3 loop is CASSFSYSYEQYF. The CDR3 nucleotides read TGTGCCAGCAGTTTCAGTTACTCCTACGAGCAGTACTTC.

The chain's CDR3 is CASSVPTSGQGVFEQFF. CDR3 bases: TGTGCCAGCAGTGTCCCAACCTCGGGACAGGGGGTGTTTGAGCAGTTCTTC. The genes are TRBV2 and TRBJ2-1, with 11 bases lining up with TRBD1. V was pared by 4 bases and J by 9 bases, with 14 bases of the junction left unmatched. The germline V gene encodes CDR1 SNHLY and CDR2 FYNNEI. This CDR3 has 17 amino acids.

This clonotype was detected ten times or more. The chain recombines TRBV10-3 with TRBJ1-1; perhaps TRBD1 as D (5 bases). V was shortened by 4 bases and J by 1 base, with 7 bases between the two germline ends. There are 13 residues in the CDR3. Germline values: CDR1 ENHRY, CDR2 SYGVKD. CDR3 region: CAISGQPNTEAFF. The CDR3 nucleotides are TGTGCCATCAGTGGACAGCCGAACACTGAAGCTTTCTTT.

This clonotype was counted ten times or more. The chain has TRBV12-3 or TRBV12-4 and TRBJ2-3; D is possibly TRBD2 (7 bases). This CDR3 has 16 amino acids. With 0 bases removed from V and 2 bases from J, the gap between germline ends came to 12 bases. The CDR3 DNA reads TGTGCCAGCAGTTTAGCTGGGCGGGGGCACACAGATACGCAGTATTTT. This translates into CASSLAGRGHTDTQYF.

This clonotype was recorded at least ten times. The gene calls are TRBV11-2 and TRBJ2-2; a possible D gene is TRBD1 (5 bases). Trimming removed 3 bases at V and 5 bases at J, with 16 bases between. From germline, CDR1 is SGHAT and CDR2 FQNNGV. The CDR3 has 16 amino acids. CDR3 coding DNA: TGTGCCAGCAGCTTTATCGTCAGGGTAGTTACCGGGGAGCTGTTTTTT. Encoded protein: CASSFIVRVVTGELFF.

This clonotype came up many times. The rearrangement links TRBV11-2 to TRBJ2-1, with a tentative D call TRBD2 (6 bases). The CDR3 has 12 amino acids. Germline assignment: CDR1 SGHAT and CDR2 FQNNGV. Trimming shortened V by 5 bases and J by 10 bases, and 12 bases separated the two germline ends. CDR3 nucleotide sequence: TGTGCCAGCAGCCTGACTAGAAACGAGCAGTTCTTC. Protein sequence: CASSLTRNEQFF. Full variable domain (missing parts from reference TRBV11-2 and TRBJ2-1): EAGVAQSPRYKIIEKRQSVAFWCNPISGHATLYWYQQILGQGPKLLIQFQNNGVVDDSQLPKDRFSAERLKGVDSTLKIQPAKLEDSAVYLCASSLTRNEQFFGPGTRLTVL.

In its sample, this clonotype was seen many times. The genes are TRBV2 and TRBJ1-1; D is undetermined. The germline V gene has CDR1 SNHLY and CDR2 FYNNEI. V lost 7 bases to trimming and J lost 2 bases, with 14 bases between them. This CDR3 has 14 amino acids. DNA of the CDR3: TGTGCCAGCACCCAGAGGTGGGGAAACACTGAAGCTTTCTTT. It encodes CASTQRWGNTEAFF.

This clonotype was recorded many times. V gene TRBV7-6 combines with J gene TRBJ1-2, with a tentative D call TRBD1 (5 bases). Germline CDR1 is SGHVS and CDR2 is FNYEAQ. V shed 3 bases and J shed 5 bases, with 13 bases lying between them. The CDR3 is 14 residues long. Written as DNA, the CDR3 is TGTGCCAGCAGCTTCGGGCAGGAGGGGTATGGCTACACCTTC. Its translation is CASSFGQEGYGYTF.

The chain recombines TRBV7-9 with TRBJ2-2, with 13 positions matching TRBD2. From germline, CDR1 is SEHNR and CDR2 FQNEAQ (reference sequence). The CDR3 is made up of 18 amino acids. After removal of 0 bases from V and 4 bases from J, the junction contained 5 bases not matched to a gene. The CDR3 sequence is CASSLALAGGRPTGELFF. CDR3 nucleotides: TGTGCCAGCAGCTTAGCACTAGCGGGAGGGCGTCCCACCGGGGAGCTGTTTTTT.

Only a few counts were recorded for this clonotype. The genes are TRBV18 and TRBJ2-7; the D is unclear. The germline CDR1 and CDR2 sequences are KGHSH and LQKENI. The CDR3 runs 14 residues. V lost 0 bases and J lost 4, with 10 bases in between. The CDR3 DNA reads as TGTGCCAGCTCACCACCTGGAGAACCTTACGAGCAGTACTTC. This codes for CASSPPGEPYEQYF.

This clonotype has more than one count but fewer than ten. The CDR3 sequence is CASSPGLALSYEQYF. In nucleotides, the CDR3 is TGTGCCAGCAGTCCGGGACTAGCGCTCTCCTACGAGCAGTACTTC. The chain has TRBV12-3 or TRBV12-4 and TRBJ2-7, with 10 bases fitting TRBD2. This CDR3 has 15 amino acids. The ends lost 5 bases at V and 0 bases at J; junction bases unmatched: 4.

CDR3 nucleotide sequence: TGTGCCAGCAGCGCTGCTAGCGGGGGGATAGCAGATACGCAGTATTTT. Encoded protein: CASSAASGGIADTQYF. J is TRBJ2-3 and V is TRBV7-9; TRBD2 aligns across 11 bases. J gave up 4 bases and V 5 bases, and 8 bases lay outside the gene matches. Per germline, CDR1 SEHNR and CDR2 FQNEAQ (reference sequence). The CDR3 has 16 residues.

This clonotype was detected ten times or more. This rearrangement joins TRBV7-2 to TRBJ1-1; weak D call: TRBD1 (6 bases). CDR1 SGHTA and CDR2 FQGNSA come from the germline V gene. The V and J ends lost 7 bases and 1 base respectively, with 13 bases between them. This CDR3 is built from 14 residues. This CDR3 is CASNPDRQNTEAFF. The DNA for the CDR3 is TGTGCCAGCAACCCGGACAGACAGAACACTGAAGCTTTCTTT.

This clonotype was seen ten or more times. This chain links TRBV7-9 with TRBJ2-1; 7 positions match TRBD1. The V gene end was trimmed by 2 bases and the J gene end by 4 bases; junction bases not matched to a gene: 11. The germline V gene encodes CDR1 SEHNR and CDR2 FQNEAQ (reference sequence). The CDR3 length is 17 residues. In nucleotides, the CDR3 is TGTGCCAGCAGCTTAAACCCAGGGACAGATCCGTACAATGAGCAGTTCTTC. This translates into CASSLNPGTDPYNEQFF.

This clonotype was detected many times. V usage is TRBV27 and J usage is TRBJ2-1; 10 nucleotides match TRBD2. This CDR3 contains 16 residues. Looked up from germline, CDR1 is MNHEY and CDR2 is SMNVEV (reference sequence). The trim removed 7 bases at V and 3 bases at J, leaving 9 bases unmatched. This CDR3 is CASNILSGGGYNEQFF. The CDR3 DNA follows: TGTGCCAGCAACATCCTGAGCGGGGGGGGCTACAATGAGCAGTTCTTC.

V gene TRBV7-9 combines with J gene TRBJ2-7; D call uncertain. Germline loops: CDR1 SEHNR, CDR2 FQNEAQ (reference sequence). CDR3 size: 12 residues. V shed 2 bases and J shed 5 bases, with 7 bases lying between them. The CDR3 protein is CASSLSVNEQYF. In nucleotides, the CDR3 is TGTGCCAGCAGCTTATCAGTCAACGAGCAGTACTTC.

The J gene is TRBJ1-2, the V gene TRBV5-1, with D maybe TRBD1 (6 bases). Deletions cut 7 bases from V and 4 bases from J, with 20 bases between. Germline V gene lookup returns CDR1 SGHRS and CDR2 YFSETQ. The CDR3 contains 15 residues. Here the CDR3 DNA reads TGCGCCAGCGTACCCGGGCTAGACAGGCCCTATGGCTACACCTTC. Translated, it gives CASVPGLDRPYGYTF.

This clonotype has a handful of counts. The chain recombines TRBV6-9 with TRBJ2-3, with TRBD2 matching 11 bases. Germline V gene lookup returns CDR1 MNHGY and CDR2 SVAAGI. V was clipped by 0 bases and J by 4 bases; unmatched bases: 6. The CDR3 has 17 residues. The CDR3 here is CASSYSGGTSGADTQYF. CDR3 DNA: TGTGCCAGCAGTTATTCTGGTGGGACTAGCGGCGCAGATACGCAGTATTTT.

The chain joins TRBV13 to TRBJ2-1; D possibly matches TRBD1 or TRBD2 (5 bases each). Germline lookup yields CDR1 PRHDT and CDR2 FYEKMQ (reference sequence). This CDR3 region has 15 residues. V lost 4 bases and J 8 bases, leaving 18 bases between the germline ends. Here the CDR3 DNA reads TGTGCCAGCAGCTCCCCTAGCACAAGAGGGGATGAGCAGTTCTTC. Residues: CASSSPSTRGDEQFF.

This clonotype has only a few counts. This chain joins TRBV20-1 and TRBJ2-2; D unresolved. Trimming pared 1 base from V and 5 bases from J, leaving 2 bases between. This CDR3 contains 11 residues. In germline, CDR1 is DFQATT, CDR2 SNEGSKA (reference sequence). The CDR3 sequence is CSARGTGELFF. The CDR3, as DNA: TGCAGTGCTAGAGGTACCGGGGAGCTGTTTTTT.

There are many counts of this clonotype. V usage is TRBV7-9 and J usage is TRBJ2-4; 11 bases agree with TRBD2. V lost 4 bases to trimming and J lost 6 bases; unmatched junction nucleotides: 8. The CDR3 consists of 16 residues. CDR1 and CDR2 from the germline V gene are SEHNR and FQNEAQ (reference sequence). This CDR3 reads CASSSPGLAAGNIQYF. The CDR3 nucleotides read TGTGCCAGCAGCTCGCCGGGACTAGCGGCGGGAAACATTCAGTACTTC.

This clonotype was found a few times. The chain has TRBV7-9 and TRBJ1-2; no reliable D call. Between the trimmed V and J ends, which lost 3 bases and 1 base, there was a span of 15 bases. CDR1 and CDR2 (germline): SEHNR, FQNEAQ (reference sequence). The CDR3 is 16 residues long. For the CDR3, the DNA is TGTGCCAGCAGCTTGGGCTCGGACGTCGGTAACTATGGCTACACCTTC. This codes for CASSLGSDVGNYGYTF. Supplemented by reference TRBV7-9 and TRBJ1-2, the full variable domain reads DTGVSQNPRHKITKRGQNVTFRCDPISEHNRLYWYRQTLGQGPEFLTYFQNEAQLEKSRLLSDRFSAERPKGSFSTLEIQRTEQGDSAMYLCASSLGSDVGNYGYTFGSGTRLTVV.